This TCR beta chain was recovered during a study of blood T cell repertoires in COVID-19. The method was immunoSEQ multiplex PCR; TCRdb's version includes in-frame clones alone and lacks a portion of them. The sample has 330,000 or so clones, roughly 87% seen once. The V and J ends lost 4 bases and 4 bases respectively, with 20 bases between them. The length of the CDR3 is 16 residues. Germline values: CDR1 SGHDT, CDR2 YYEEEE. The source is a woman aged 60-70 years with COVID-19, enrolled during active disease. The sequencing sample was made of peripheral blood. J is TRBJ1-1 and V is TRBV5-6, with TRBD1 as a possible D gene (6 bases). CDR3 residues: CASSPVGGRVGTEAFF. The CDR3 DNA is TGTGCCAGCAGCCCCGTGGGGGGGCGCGTAGGCACTGAAGCTTTCTTT.